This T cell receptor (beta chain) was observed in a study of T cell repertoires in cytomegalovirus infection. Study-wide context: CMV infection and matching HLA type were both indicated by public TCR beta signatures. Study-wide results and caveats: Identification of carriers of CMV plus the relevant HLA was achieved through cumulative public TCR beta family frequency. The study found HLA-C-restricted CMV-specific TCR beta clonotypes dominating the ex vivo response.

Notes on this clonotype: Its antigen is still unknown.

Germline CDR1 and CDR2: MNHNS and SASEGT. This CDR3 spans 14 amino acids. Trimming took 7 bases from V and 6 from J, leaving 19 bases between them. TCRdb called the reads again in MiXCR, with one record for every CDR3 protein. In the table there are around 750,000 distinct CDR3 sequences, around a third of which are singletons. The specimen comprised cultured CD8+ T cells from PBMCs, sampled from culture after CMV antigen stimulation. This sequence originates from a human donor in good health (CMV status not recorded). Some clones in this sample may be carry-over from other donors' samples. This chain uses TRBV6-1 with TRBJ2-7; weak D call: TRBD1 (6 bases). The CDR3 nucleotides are TGTGCCAGCATTAACAGGGTTATTGGACCCGAGCAGTACTTC. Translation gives CASINRVIGPEQYF.